What follows describes a single T cell receptor beta chain. This clone's antigen is unknown. Base quality data are lacking; no much larger clone is found one base away. The data were taken from a study of CD8+ T cells in alopecia areata (dated by TCRdb to the late 2010s). Study-wide context: The treated patients took part in an open-label pilot trial in which moderate-to-severe alopecia areata was treated with oral tofacitinib at 5 to 10 mg twice daily. Patients received tofacitinib for 6 to 18 months and were then followed off drug for 6 months to check for delayed response and recurrence. The study used high-throughput TCRbeta sequencing to examine T cell clonal expansion in alopecia areata, in both the C3H/HeJ mouse model and human patients. The RNA source kit depended on sample type: the PAXgene miRNA kit for fixed scalp, the miRNeasy kit for PBMCs, and the RNeasy kit for mouse skin. Biopsies were taken from tofacitinib-treated patients at baseline and again at 4 and 24 weeks into treatment, and several of those patients also had a later scalp biopsy. TCRbeta CDR3 regions were amplified by immunoSEQ multiplex PCR with 35 Vbeta forward and 13 Jbeta reverse primers. Human TCRbeta sequencing covered scalp tissue and sorted CD4+ and CD8+ peripheral blood T cells from patchy and totalis/universalis alopecia areata patients and healthy controls. Scalp clonality was compared across normal scalp (n=4), patchy alopecia areata scalp (n=8), and alopecia totalis/universalis scalp (n=8). Disease severity in treated patients was measured with the SALT score, which quantifies the percentage of affected scalp surface area. Overall results and qualifications from the work: Compared with normal scalp, lesional scalp had higher clonality and more expanded CD8+ clones, particularly in alopecia totalis/universalis, a pattern that suggests antigenic drive. During tofacitinib treatment, many expanded lesional clones remained in scalp and blood, and this persistence may partly explain relapse after treatment is stopped. Scalp clonality and the number of expanded CD8+ clones among the top 100 scalp clones were significantly decreased by tofacitinib. Because the treated cohort was small and had only one nonresponder, larger studies are needed to examine links between baseline CD8+ expansion and response. TCR sequences shared between patients were less clear than in mice, possibly partly because of HLA diversity in the patient population. Unlike mouse skin, where gammadelta T cells dominate, normal human skin contains resident alphabeta T cells that get sequenced too, which complicates analysis of the scalp TCR repertoire.

The V and J ends are trimmed by 7 bases and 2 bases, leaving 15 bases between them. CDR1 MNHNS and CDR2 SASEGT were looked up in the germline V gene. The CDR3 covers 15 residues, taking in both the cysteine and the phenylalanine. Only the CDR3 region is kept as DNA, spanning 45 bases read in frame from base 1. This sample's treatment or condition label indicates: oral pan-JAK inhibitor, 5-10 mg twice daily. Lesional scalp punch biopsies and peripheral blood were collected from alopecia areata patients. PBMCs were isolated by density centrifugation and stained for CD3, CD4 and CD8, and CD4+ and CD8+ T cells were sorted on a FACSAria. The library came from the immunoSEQ multiplex PCR assay. To provide template for TCR sequencing, every sample had RNA extracted and reverse transcribed into cDNA. First-strand cDNA was synthesized with SuperScript III using a 2:1 mix of oligo-dT and random hexamers. A synthetic immune receptor repertoire was used to measure amplification bias, and any remaining bias was corrected computationally. Under the source paper's analysis protocol: Raw reads were preprocessed to remove errors, and CDR3 was defined by IMGT conventions from the conserved cysteine to phenylalanine. Clonality was computed as 1 minus the Shannon entropy, with the entropy normalized by log2 of the number of productive unique TCRs. Whether each scalp clone was CD4 or CD8 was inferred by checking scalp TCRbeta sequences against the CD4 and CD8 repertoires from sorted blood. Not all clones reach the TCRdb copy of this immuneACCESS table, which keeps in-frame sequences only. Checked studies attribute under half of the gap to unresolved V genes and leave the rest unexplained. D and trimming come from the DNA, and the V and J calls and clone size come from that table. In all, the sample holds hundreds of thousands of clones, and 60% of those were seen once. Of the sample, around 0.92% falls within the top ten clones.

This TCR was sampled from a human donor with alopecia areata. Sequenced here: CD4+ T cells sorted from blood, sampled at roughly week 52, from a patient treated with tofacitinib. The V gene is TRBV6-1 and the J gene is TRBJ1-5; a confident D gene designation cannot be given. The DNA reads TGTGCCAGCACCGCTGCCGTTTCGGGCAATCAGCCCCAGCATTTT. Its product reads: CASTAAVSGNQPQHF.